The rows below give T cell receptor beta chains drawn from one sample of a study of blood T cell repertoires in COVID-19. The table came from immunoSEQ multiplex PCR; TCRdb's copy has only in-frame clones and leaves some out. Here the sample spans 200,000 to 250,000 clones, around four fifths being singletons. The sequenced sample was peripheral blood. All receptors derive from a woman aged 60-75 years who had recovered from COVID-19. The CDR3 runs from the conserved cysteine through the conserved F or W. D genes are given only for firm matches. A clone size is listed for some rows: how often the clone was seen (once, few, many), or a class if it is expanded.

TGCGCCAGCAGCACGGGACCTGCGGGGGGCACTGAAGCTTTCTTT CASSTGPAGGTEAFF - - TRBJ1-1 TRBV5-1
TGTGCCAGCGGAGACAGAACAGATACGCAGTATTTT CASGDRTDTQYF - - TRBJ2-3 TRBV18
TGTGCCAGCAGCTACAGGGGGCTGGCCACTGAAGCTTTCTTT CASSYRGLATEAFF TRBD1 - TRBJ1-1 TRBV5-8
TGTGCCAGCAGTGAAGCCCGGACGGGACAACTAGCCAAAAACATTCAGTACTTC CASSEARTGQLAKNIQYF - - TRBJ2-4 TRBV6-1
TGTGCCAGCAGTGAAGCGCAGAATCAGCCCCAGCATTTT CASSEAQNQPQHF - - TRBJ1-5 TRBV6-1
TGTGCCAGTAGTACAGGGGGCTACACCGGGGAGCTGTTTTTT CASSTGGYTGELFF TRBD1 few TRBJ2-2 TRBV19
TGTGCCAGCAGCCCCCGTGGGAGAAACCCTAACGAGCAGTACTTC CASSPRGRNPNEQYF - few TRBJ2-7 TRBV7-9
TGTGCCAGCAGTTACCCCGGGACTAGTAAGACAAATGAGCAGTTCTTC CASSYPGTSKTNEQFF TRBD2 - TRBJ2-1 TRBV6-2/TRBV6-3
TGTGCCAGCAGTCGGGATGCGGGGACCCAGTACTTC CASSRDAGTQYF - - TRBJ2-5 TRBV6-5
TGTGCCAGCAGCCTTACTACTGGAGATACGCAGTATTTT CASSLTTGDTQYF - - TRBJ2-3 TRBV4-2
TGTGCCAGCAGCTCATGGGGGGGAGATTCACCCCTCCACTTT CASSSWGGDSPLHF - - TRBJ1-6 TRBV7-2
TGTGCCAGCTCACCGATAGTTGAGGGACAGGGGAGCACTGAAGCTTTCTTT CASSPIVEGQGSTEAFF TRBD1 - TRBJ1-1 TRBV18
TGCGCCAGCAGTGTTGAGAGGCAGTGGGGCTACACCTTC CASSVERQWGYTF - once TRBJ1-2 TRBV10-2
TGTGCCAGCAGCTTAGGAAGTGGGCCTTGGGATACGCAGTATTTT CASSLGSGPWDTQYF - - TRBJ2-3 TRBV11-3
TGTGCCACCAGCAGGTTGGGGGGAACTAATGAAAAACTGTTTTTT CATSRLGGTNEKLFF - - TRBJ1-4 TRBV15
TGCAGCGTGGGGACTAGCGGGGGGGCCTTAGACGAGCAGTACTTC CSVGTSGGALDEQYF TRBD2 - TRBJ2-7 TRBV29-1
TGTGCCAGCAGCTTAGGCAGCTATGGCTACACCTTC CASSLGSYGYTF - - TRBJ1-2 TRBV7-2